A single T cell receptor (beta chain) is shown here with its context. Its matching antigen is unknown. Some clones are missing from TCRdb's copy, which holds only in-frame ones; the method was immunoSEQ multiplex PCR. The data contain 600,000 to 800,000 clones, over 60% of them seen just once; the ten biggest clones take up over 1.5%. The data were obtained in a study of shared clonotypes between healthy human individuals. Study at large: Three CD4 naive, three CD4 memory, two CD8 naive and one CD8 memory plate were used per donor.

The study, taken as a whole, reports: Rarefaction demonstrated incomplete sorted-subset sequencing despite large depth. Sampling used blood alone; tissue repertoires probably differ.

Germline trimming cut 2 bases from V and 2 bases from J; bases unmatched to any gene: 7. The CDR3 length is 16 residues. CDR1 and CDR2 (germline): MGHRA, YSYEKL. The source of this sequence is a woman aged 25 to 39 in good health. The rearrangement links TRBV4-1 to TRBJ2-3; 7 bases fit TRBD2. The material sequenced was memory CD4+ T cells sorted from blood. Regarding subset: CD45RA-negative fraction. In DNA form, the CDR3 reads TGCGCCAGCAGCCAATCCAGCGGGGAATTCACAGATACGCAGTATTTT. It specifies CASSQSSGEFTDTQYF.